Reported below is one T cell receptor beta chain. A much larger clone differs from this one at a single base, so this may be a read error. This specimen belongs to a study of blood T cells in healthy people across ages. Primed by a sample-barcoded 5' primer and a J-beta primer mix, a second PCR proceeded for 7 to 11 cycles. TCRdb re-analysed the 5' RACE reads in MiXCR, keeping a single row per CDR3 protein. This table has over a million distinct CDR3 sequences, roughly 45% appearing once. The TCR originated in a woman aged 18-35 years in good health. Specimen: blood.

The DNA of the CDR3 is TGCGCCAGCAGCCCGGGACTAGCGGGATCCTGCGAGCAGTACTTC. Encoded protein: CASSPGLAGSCEQYF. The gene calls are TRBV4-1 and TRBJ2-7; 13 bases are shared with TRBD2. The CDR3 totals 15 residues. In germline, CDR1 is MGHRA, CDR2 YSYEKL.